This TCR beta chain was identified during a study of T cells in Graves' hyperthyroidism and ophthalmopathy. This clonotype was seen a handful of times. What was amplified from RNA transcripts were TCR beta CDR3 regions. RT-PCR in the first round (using the HTBI primer set) targeted the TCR CDR3. TCRdb redid the calling of the multiplex PCR reads with MiXCR, one entry per CDR3 protein. The sample lists under 650,000 distinct CDR3 sequences, 15% to 20% occurring once. Uncontrolled infections, other autoimmune diseases, pregnancy or lactation led to exclusion of patients. The sequencing sample was made of blood. This sequence was found in a woman aged 25 to 39 with Graves' hyperthyroidism.

CDR3 sequence reads: CASNPRLAKYNEQFF. For the CDR3, the DNA is TGTGCCAGTAACCCGAGACTAGCGAAATACAATGAGCAGTTCTTC. This sequence joins TRBV19 and TRBJ2-1, with 8 nucleotides matching TRBD2. The CDR3 length is 15 residues. Looked up from germline, CDR1 is LNHDA and CDR2 is SQIVND (reference sequence). V gave up 7 bases and J gave up 4 bases; unmatched junction bases: 9.